The 29 T cell receptor beta chains listed next were all sequenced from one sample in a study of spatial heterogeneity in lung cancer. From the 5' RACE reads, TCRdb called clonotypes with MiXCR, one entry per CDR3 protein. Of some 8,700 distinct CDR3 sequences in the sample, over 7.5% were seen once. Time point defined: sample taken at primary tumor resection. Without sorting, whole RNA was sequenced from tumor, nontumor lung or frozen PBMC. The specimen comprised PBMCs, sampled at surgery. These receptors were collected from a female donor with early-stage non-small cell lung cancer.

This clonotype was seen at least ten times. The chain links TRBV11-2 to TRBJ2-3; D is perhaps TRBD1 (6 bases). CDR1 SGHAT and CDR2 FQNNGV come from the germline V gene. The V end was cut by 5 bases, the J end by 11 bases, with 14 bases between. This CDR3 is 12 amino acids long. The CDR3 DNA reads TGTGCCAGCAGCCCCCAGGGGAGCGAGCAGTATTTT. Amino acid sequence: CASSPQGSEQYF.

By share of the sample, this clonotype is medium-sized. This sequence joins TRBV28 and TRBJ2-3; D remains ambiguous. The CDR3 is 12 amino acids. CDR1 and CDR2 from the germline V gene are MDHEN and SYDVKM. V lost 1 base to trimming and J lost 6 bases, with 5 bases between them. In nucleotides, the CDR3 is TGTGCCAGCAGTTTATCACCCGATACGCAGTATTTT. This sequence encodes CASSLSPDTQYF.

This clonotype occurred many times. The rearrangement joins TRBV7-6 to TRBJ2-2; D unresolved. V gave up 7 bases and J gave up 4 bases, with 10 bases separating them. Germline values: CDR1 SGHVS, CDR2 FNYEAQ. This CDR3 comprises 13 residues. CDR3 DNA sequence: TGTGCCAGCACCCATGCCGGCACCGGGGAGCTGTTTTTT. Translating gives CASTHAGTGELFF.

Many counts were recorded for this clonotype. The chain couples TRBV15 to TRBJ2-1; the match to TRBD2 covers 13 bases. Germline CDR1 reads LNHNV; CDR2 reads YYDKDF (reference sequence). V lost 0 bases and J lost 8; bases outside the gene matches: 7. The CDR3 loop spans 17 amino acids. DNA of the CDR3: TGTGCCACCAGCAGAGAGGTGGGACTAGCGGGGATCCATGAGCAGTTCTTC. It translates to CATSREVGLAGIHEQFF.

This clonotype was counted a few times. The CDR3 sequence: CASSEALGTGVADTQYF. The DNA of the CDR3 is TGTGCCAGCAGTGAAGCCCTCGGGACAGGGGTGGCAGATACGCAGTATTTT. V is TRBV2 and J is TRBJ2-3; 10 bases are shared with TRBD1. CDR1 is SNHLY, CDR2 FYNNEI, per germline. The trim removed 0 bases at V and 4 bases at J, leaving 7 bases unmatched. This CDR3 region has 17 residues. Together with reference TRBV2 and TRBJ2-3, the CDR3 gives the full variable domain: EPEVTQTPSHQVTQMGQEVILRCVPISNHLYFYWYRQILGQKVEFLVSFYNNEISEKSEIFDDQFSVERPDGSNFTLKIRSTKLEDSAMYFCASSEALGTGVADTQYFGPGTRLTVL.

The rearrangement joins TRBV20-1 to TRBJ2-4, with 8 positions matching TRBD1. The germline CDR1 and CDR2 sequences are DFQATT and SNEGSKA (reference sequence). CDR3 length: 13 residues. The J segment lost 4 bases and the V segment lost 5 bases, leaving 4 bases of the junction unmatched. The CDR3 DNA reads as TGCAGTGCTGATGACAGGGGTAAAAACATTCAGTACTTC. Amino acid sequence: CSADDRGKNIQYF.

This clonotype was detected only a few times. This rearrangement joins TRBV11-2 to TRBJ2-1, with 7 bases that match TRBD1. CDR1 is SGHAT, CDR2 FQNNGV, per germline. The CDR3 extends over 15 amino acids. The V and J ends lost 6 bases and 2 bases, in that order; junction bases with no gene match: 7. The DNA of the CDR3 is TGTGCCAGCAGTTTCCCCGGGACAGCCTACAATGAGCAGTTCTTC. It yields the protein CASSFPGTAYNEQFF.

By proportion, this clonotype is medium-sized (0.01 to 0.1%). The chain uses TRBV11-2 and TRBJ1-1, with 8 bases lining up with TRBD1. Per germline, CDR1 SGHAT and CDR2 FQNNGV. The ends lost 3 bases at V and 3 bases at J; junction bases unmatched: 9. The CDR3 is made up of 16 amino acids. Here the CDR3 reads CASSFPKDRVDTEAFF. The CDR3 nucleotides read TGTGCCAGCAGCTTCCCTAAGGACAGGGTAGACACTGAAGCTTTCTTT.

In its sample, this clonotype ranks as medium-sized. This chain uses TRBV18 with TRBJ1-1; D remains ambiguous. Trimming removed 3 bases at V and 0 bases at J, with 5 bases between. This CDR3 region has 13 residues. Germline CDR1 and CDR2: KGHSH and LQKENI. In DNA form, the CDR3 reads TGTGCCAGCTCACCGAACGTGAACACTGAAGCTTTCTTT. Translated, it gives CASSPNVNTEAFF.

This clonotype is medium-sized in the sample. This chain connects TRBV20-1 to TRBJ1-5; 8 bases fit TRBD1. From germline, CDR1 is DFQATT and CDR2 SNEGSKA (reference sequence). There are 14 residues in the CDR3. With 4 bases clipped from V and 7 bases from J, the junction kept 9 bases outside the gene matches. In DNA form, the CDR3 reads TGCAGTGCTACCCACAGGGGGGAAGGGCAGCCCCAGCATTTT. Protein: CSATHRGEGQPQHF.

In this sample, this clonotype turned up a few times. Given a much more abundant clone one base away, this may be a read error. CDR3 bases: TGTGCCAGCAGCTTAGGGGGCTCCTCTGAAAACACCATATATTTT. Amino acid sequence: CASSLGGSSENTIYF. This chain joins TRBV7-8 and TRBJ1-3; D perhaps matches TRBD1 (5 bases). Germline CDR1 reads SGHVS; CDR2 reads FQNEAQ. CDR3 length: 15 residues.

The gene calls are TRBV11-2 and TRBJ2-1; a possible D gene is TRBD1 (6 bases). The CDR3 extends over 14 amino acids. Germline V gene data show CDR1 as SGHAT and CDR2 as FQNNGV. The V end was cut by 3 bases, the J end by 1 base, with 7 bases between. For the CDR3, the DNA is TGTGCCAGCAGCTTGGACAGTTCCTACAATGAGCAGTTCTTC. Translation gives CASSLDSSYNEQFF. Filled out from reference TRBV11-2 and TRBJ2-1, the complete variable domain reads EAGVAQSPRYKIIEKRQSVAFWCNPISGHATLYWYQQILGQGPKLLIQFQNNGVVDDSQLPKDRFSAERLKGVDSTLKIQPAKLEDSAVYLCASSLDSSYNEQFFGPGTRLTVL.

The chain joins TRBV5-1 to TRBJ2-5; D is unclear. V lost 0 bases and J 4 bases, leaving 16 bases between the germline ends. CDR1 is SGHRS and CDR2 is YFSETQ in the germline V gene. This CDR3 has 16 amino acids. The CDR3 DNA follows: TGCGCCAGCAGCTTGGAAGTCGGCCCCGTCGCAGAGACCCAGTACTTC. Its translation: CASSLEVGPVAETQYF.

This clonotype was seen many times. The chain combines TRBV6-1 with TRBJ2-7, with D perhaps given as TRBD1 or TRBD2 (7 bases each). The CDR3 length is 15 residues. V shed 5 bases and J shed 0 bases, with 14 bases lying between them. Germline CDR1 reads MNHNS; CDR2 reads SASEGT. The CDR3 DNA reads as TGTGCCAGCAGTAGCGGGACAGAAAACTCCTACGAGCAGTACTTC. This translates into CASSSGTENSYEQYF.

This clonotype was counted ten times or more. V and J are TRBV12-3 or TRBV12-4 and TRBJ2-2, with 11 bases identical to TRBD2. This CDR3 has 15 residues. J gave up 3 bases and V 7 bases, and 4 bases lay outside the gene matches. The CDR3 nucleotides are TGTGCCAGCACCCTAGCGGGGGGCCACACCGGGGAGCTGTTTTTT. Protein: CASTLAGGHTGELFF.

This clonotype was detected many times. The rearrangement uses TRBV18 and TRBJ2-7, with 10 bases identical to TRBD2. The CDR3 consists of 14 residues. J lost 5 bases, V lost 5 bases, and 6 bases had no gene match. Germline V CDR1 and CDR2: KGHSH, LQKENI. The CDR3 bases are TGTGCCAGCTCAACGCTAGCGGGAGCGGACGAGCAGTACTTC. Translated, it gives CASSTLAGADEQYF.

By proportion, this clonotype is medium-sized. This sequence joins TRBV19 and TRBJ2-6, with 8 nucleotides matching TRBD2. This CDR3 region has 17 residues. CDR1 is LNHDA and CDR2 is SQIVND in the germline V gene (reference sequence). V lost 6 bases and J lost 2; bases outside the gene matches: 9. CDR3 in DNA: TGTGCCAGTAGGGCCGGGGGGGCCGGAACTGGGGCCAACGTCCTGACTTTC. Amino acids: CASRAGGAGTGANVLTF.

This clonotype is deemed medium-sized. V gene TRBV5-1 combines with J gene TRBJ1-4; D uncertain. V was clipped by 5 bases and J by 8 bases, with 10 bases between them. Germline lookup yields CDR1 SGHRS and CDR2 YFSETQ. The CDR3 covers 12 residues. The CDR3 here is CASSSDGEKLFF. The CDR3 nucleotides are TGCGCCAGCAGTTCCGATGGCGAAAAACTGTTTTTT.

By share, this clonotype counts as medium-sized (0.01 to 0.1%). CDR3 DNA: TGTGCCAGCAGTTACGGGGAAGTTCTCTCTGGAAACACCATATATTTT. Its protein product is CASSYGEVLSGNTIYF. The chain employs TRBV6-2 or TRBV6-3 and TRBJ1-3; D remains ambiguous. Germline lookup yields CDR1 MNHEY and CDR2 SVGEGT. This CDR3 spans 16 amino acids. The V end lost 2 bases, the J end lost 0 bases, and 11 bases lay between the germline ends.

In its sample, this clonotype was seen many times. This sequence joins TRBV29-1 and TRBJ2-2; 12 nucleotides line up with TRBD1. The germline V gene has CDR1 SQVTM and CDR2 ANQGSEA. J gave up 7 bases and V 7 bases, and 10 bases lay outside the gene matches. The CDR3 runs 15 residues. CDR3 sequence: CSAAPGTGGFGELFF. In nucleotides, the CDR3 is TGCAGCGCCGCCCCCGGGACAGGGGGCTTCGGGGAGCTGTTTTTT.

By share of the sample, this clonotype is medium-sized (0.01 to 0.1%). The chain is built from TRBV29-1 and TRBJ2-7; a possible D gene is TRBD1 (6 bases). The V end was cut by 1 base, the J end by 1 base, with 17 bases between. The germline CDR1 and CDR2 sequences are SQVTM and ANQGSEA. The CDR3 covers 16 residues. CDR3 DNA: TGCAGCGTTGAAGGGGGTCCAGGACAGAGATCCTACGAGCAGTACTTC. Protein product: CSVEGGPGQRSYEQYF.

This clonotype was seen at least ten times. The V and J genes are TRBV19 and TRBJ2-7; D is possibly TRBD1 (5 bases). The CDR3 covers 13 residues. V gave up 11 bases and J gave up 2 bases, with 16 bases separating them. The germline V gene has CDR1 LNHDA and CDR2 SQIVND (reference sequence). CDR3: CASSSDSPYEQYF. Here the CDR3 DNA reads TGTGCCTCATCAAGCGACAGTCCCTACGAGCAGTACTTC.

A few counts support this clonotype. The V call is TRBV5-1, the J call TRBJ2-3; D is undetermined. Trimming pared 3 bases from V and 3 bases from J, leaving 2 bases between. The CDR3 runs to 11 residues. CDR1 is SGHRS, CDR2 YFSETQ, per germline. The chain's CDR3 is CASSSTDTQYF. The CDR3 nucleotides are TGCGCCAGCAGCTCGACAGATACGCAGTATTTT.

Sample share makes this clonotype medium-sized. The genes are TRBV23-1 and TRBJ2-5; 14 nucleotides agree with TRBD2. TRBV23-1 is designated an ORF whose function remains uncertain. The CDR3 covers 18 residues. With V trimmed by 2 bases and J by 5 bases, 10 bases remained unmatched. CDR3 bases: TGCGCCAGCAGTCAAAAGCCCGGGACTAGCGGGAGCGAGGAGACCCAGTACTTC. Encoded protein: CASSQKPGTSGSEETQYF.

The chain couples TRBV7-8 to TRBJ1-1; 8 bases agree with TRBD1. Germline CDR1 reads SGHVS; CDR2 reads FQNEAQ. This CDR3 spans 13 amino acids. The trim removed 6 bases at V and 3 bases at J, leaving 3 bases unmatched. The CDR3 DNA reads as TGTGCCAGCAGTAAACAGGGGGACACTGAAGCTTTCTTT. Translation: CASSKQGDTEAFF.

The chain uses TRBV12-3 or TRBV12-4 and TRBJ2-2; D uncertain. Trimming stripped 7 bases from V and 5 bases from J, with 14 bases between. The CDR3 contains 14 residues. The CDR3 protein is CASTSDENTGELFF. The CDR3 DNA reads as TGTGCCAGCACCTCCGACGAGAATACCGGGGAGCTGTTTTTT.

Judged by abundance, this clonotype is medium-sized. This sequence joins TRBV9 and TRBJ2-3; D may be TRBD2 (7 bases). Germline V gene data show CDR1 as SGDLS and CDR2 as YYNGEE. V lost 0 bases and J 8 bases, leaving 16 bases between the germline ends. The CDR3 is made up of 15 amino acids. The CDR3 loop reads CASSVDGTPGGTQYF. DNA for the CDR3: TGTGCCAGCAGCGTAGATGGGACACCGGGAGGTACGCAGTATTTT.

This clonotype appeared a few times. This CDR3 is CASSLTGGPNEKLFF. The CDR3 DNA sequence: TGTGCCAGCAGCTTAACCGGCGGCCCTAATGAAAAACTGTTTTTT. The J gene is TRBJ1-4, the V gene TRBV5-5; D call uncertain. The V gene's germline CDR1 is SGHKS and CDR2 YYEKEE (reference sequence). V was shortened by 2 bases and J by 3 bases, with 11 bases between the two germline ends. There are 15 residues in the CDR3.

This clonotype is labeled as medium-sized. V is TRBV5-1 and J is TRBJ1-6, with D maybe TRBD1 (6 bases). The CDR3 extends over 16 amino acids. CDR1 and CDR2 from the germline V gene are SGHRS and YFSETQ. Trimming took off 4 bases at V and 7 bases at J, with 18 bases between the two ends. The CDR3 DNA sequence: TGCGCCAGCAGCGGAGGTCCACAGGGCTCCAATTCACCCCTCCACTTT. Translated: CASSGGPQGSNSPLHF. Full variable domain (remainder filled in from reference TRBV5-1 and TRBJ1-6): KAGVTQTPRYLIKTRGQQVTLSCSPISGHRSVSWYQQTPGQGLQFLFEYFSETQRNKGNFPGRFSGRQFSNSRSEMNVSTLELGDSALYLCASSGGPQGSNSPLHFGNGTRLTVT.